What follows is one T cell receptor beta chain and its context. No antigen is known for it. The sample belongs to a study of shared clonotypes between healthy human individuals. Turning to the study itself: Each donor's CD8 memory used one plate, CD8 naive two, each CD4 subset three. Whole-study findings and limits: All-four-donor shared clonotypes had higher generation probabilities than non-shared clonotypes did. Investigators expected sequencing depth to affect clonotype sharing among donors.

Deep-level running was used for the assay. The repertoire was sequenced with immunoSEQ multiplex PCR; TCRdb's copy has only in-frame clones and lacks some. The data show some 2,500,000 clones, around 92% seen once. The CDR3 contains 16 residues. Trimming took 4 bases from V and 3 from J, leaving 18 bases between them. Germline assignment: CDR1 SGHRS and CDR2 YFSETQ. The sequence was obtained from a man younger than 30 in good health. Some clones in this sample may be carry-over from other donors' samples. The sequenced sample was naive CD4+ T cells from PBMCs. Regarding subset: CD45RA+ positively selected. The rearrangement links TRBV5-1 to TRBJ2-3; a weak D match, TRBD1 (6 bases). The CDR3 nucleotides read TGCGCCAGCAGCCAGGACAGCCCCATTGGAACAGATACGCAGTATTTT. Its translation: CASSQDSPIGTDTQYF.